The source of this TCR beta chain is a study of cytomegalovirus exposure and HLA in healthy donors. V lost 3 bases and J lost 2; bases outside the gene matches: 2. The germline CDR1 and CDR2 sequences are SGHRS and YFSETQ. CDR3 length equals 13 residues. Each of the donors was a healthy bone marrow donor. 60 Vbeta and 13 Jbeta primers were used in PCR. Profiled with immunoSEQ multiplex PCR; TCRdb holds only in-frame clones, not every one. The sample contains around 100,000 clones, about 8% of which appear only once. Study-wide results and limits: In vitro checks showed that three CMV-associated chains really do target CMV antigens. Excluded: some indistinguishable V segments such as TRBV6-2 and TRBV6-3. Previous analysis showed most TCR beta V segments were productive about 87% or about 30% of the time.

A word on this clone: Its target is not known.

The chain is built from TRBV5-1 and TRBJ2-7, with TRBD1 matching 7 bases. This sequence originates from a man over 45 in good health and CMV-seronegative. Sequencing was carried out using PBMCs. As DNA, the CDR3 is TGCGCCAGCAGCTGGGGACAGACCTACGAGCAGTACTTC. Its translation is CASSWGQTYEQYF.